This T cell receptor (beta chain) comes out of a study of T cell clones after liver transplantation. Study at large: Samples came from ITN030ST, which attempted immunosuppression withdrawal within 2 years of liver transplantation. Without induction therapy, subjects received standard immunosuppression until 12-24 months post-transplant. Tolerance: complete withdrawal held at least one year, liver enzymes staying within twice normal. Post-transplant blood was tracked for graft-donor-reactive T cell clones identified in a pre-transplant mixed lymphocyte reaction.

There are 14 residues in the CDR3. Germline values: CDR1 KGHSH, CDR2 LQKENI. V gave up 8 bases and J gave up 4 bases, with 14 bases separating them. Measured with immunoSEQ multiplex PCR; TCRdb has only the in-frame clones, and not every one. Of fewer than 110,000 clones in the sample, approximately 79% are singletons; the top ten hold about 2.8%. The clonotype originates from a human patient who received a liver transplant. The graft donor may have given rise to some T cells. The chain joins TRBV18 to TRBJ1-4; weak D call: TRBD1 (6 bases). Sequencing was performed on CD4+ T cells from blood, taken around 48 months after liver transplant. CDR3 DNA sequence: TGTGCCAGCGAGCAACAGGGCCTTAATGAAAAACTGTTTTTT. The encoded protein is CASEQQGLNEKLFF.